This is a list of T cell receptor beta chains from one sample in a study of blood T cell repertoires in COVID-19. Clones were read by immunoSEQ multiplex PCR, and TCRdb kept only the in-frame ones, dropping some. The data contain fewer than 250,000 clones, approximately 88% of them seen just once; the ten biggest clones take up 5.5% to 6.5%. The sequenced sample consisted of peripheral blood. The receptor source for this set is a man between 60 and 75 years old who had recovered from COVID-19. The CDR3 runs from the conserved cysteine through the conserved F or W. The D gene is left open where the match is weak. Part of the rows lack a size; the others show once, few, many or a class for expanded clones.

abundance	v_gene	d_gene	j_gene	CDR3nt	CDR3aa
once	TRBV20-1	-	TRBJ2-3	TGCAGTGCTAGTTTCTTTAGCACAGATACGCAGTATTTT	CSASFFSTDTQYF
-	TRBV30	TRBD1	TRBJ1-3	TGTGCCTGTCCGACAGGGTTTACGAACACCATATATTTT	CACPTGFTNTIYF
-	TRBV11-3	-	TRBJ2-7	TGTGCCAGCAGCTCACCGGGACCGGGAGTCCACGAGCAGTACTTC	CASSSPGPGVHEQYF
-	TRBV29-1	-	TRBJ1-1	TGCAGCGGGGGCGAGGGGAGCACTGAAGCTTTCTTT	CSGGEGSTEAFF
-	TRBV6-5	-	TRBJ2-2	TGTGCCAGCTCCGCAATTATAGCCGGGGAGCTGTTTTTT	CASSAIIAGELFF
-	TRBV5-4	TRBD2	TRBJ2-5	TGTGCCAGCAGCCCTGCCGCGGGGGAGCGGGAGACCCAGTACTTC	CASSPAAGERETQYF
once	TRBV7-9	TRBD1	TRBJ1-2	TGTGCCAGCCAGGGGGACGCATCTAACTATGGCTACACCTTC	CASQGDASNYGYTF
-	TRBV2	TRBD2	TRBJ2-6	TGTGCCAGCAAGCCGGGACTAGCGTCAGGGGCCAACGTCCTGACTTTC	CASKPGLASGANVLTF
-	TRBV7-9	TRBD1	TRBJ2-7	TGTGCCAGCAGCGCGCGACAGGGGGACGACGAGCAGTACTTC	CASSARQGDDEQYF
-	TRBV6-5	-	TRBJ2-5	TGTGCCAGCAGTTCGAGGGCCCCAGAGACCCAGTACTTC	CASSSRAPETQYF
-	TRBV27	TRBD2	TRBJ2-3	TGTGCCAGCAGTTTATCGTACGGACTAGCGGGGGGAGATACGCAGTATTTT	CASSLSYGLAGGDTQYF
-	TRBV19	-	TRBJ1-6	TGTGCCAGTAGACCGACAGCTTTTAATTCACCCCTCCACTTT	CASRPTAFNSPLHF
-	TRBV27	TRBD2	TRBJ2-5	TGTGCCAGCAGTTTAGTTGAGGGAGGGCCCCGAGAGACCCAGTACTTC	CASSLVEGGPRETQYF
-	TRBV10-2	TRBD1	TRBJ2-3	TGCGCCAGCAGTGAGTCTGGCAGGGGGTCGATGAGGGATACGCAGTATTTT	CASSESGRGSMRDTQYF
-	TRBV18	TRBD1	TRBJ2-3	TGTGCCAGCTCGAGGACAGGTAGCACAGATACGCAGTATTTT	CASSRTGSTDTQYF
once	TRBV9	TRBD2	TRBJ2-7	TGTGCCAGCAGCGTAGTAGGACTAGCGGGGGCCTCCTACGAGCAGTACTTC	CASSVVGLAGASYEQYF
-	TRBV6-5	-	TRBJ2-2	TGTGCCAGCATCCTAGGGGACTTATTCACCGGGGAGCTGTTTTTT	CASILGDLFTGELFF